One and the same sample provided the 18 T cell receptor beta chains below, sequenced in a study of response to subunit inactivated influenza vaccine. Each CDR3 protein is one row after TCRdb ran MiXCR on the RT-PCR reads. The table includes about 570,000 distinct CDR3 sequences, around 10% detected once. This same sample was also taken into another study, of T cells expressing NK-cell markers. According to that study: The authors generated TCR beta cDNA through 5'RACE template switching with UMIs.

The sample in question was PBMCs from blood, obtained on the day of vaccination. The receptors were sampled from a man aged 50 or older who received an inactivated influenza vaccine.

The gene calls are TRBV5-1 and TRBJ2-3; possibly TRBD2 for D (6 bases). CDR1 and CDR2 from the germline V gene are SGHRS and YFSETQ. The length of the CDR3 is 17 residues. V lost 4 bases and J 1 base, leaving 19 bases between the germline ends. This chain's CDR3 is CASSPDPGGRGTDTQYF. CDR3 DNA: TGCGCCAGCAGCCCTGATCCCGGGGGAAGAGGCACAGATACGCAGTATTTT.

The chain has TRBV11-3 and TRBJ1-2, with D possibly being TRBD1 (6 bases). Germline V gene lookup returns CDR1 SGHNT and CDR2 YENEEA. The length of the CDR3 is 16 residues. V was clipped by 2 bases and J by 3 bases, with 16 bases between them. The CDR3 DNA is TGTGCCAGCAGCTTATCCGTGACAGGTGCGGACTATGGCTACACCTTC. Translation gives CASSLSVTGADYGYTF.

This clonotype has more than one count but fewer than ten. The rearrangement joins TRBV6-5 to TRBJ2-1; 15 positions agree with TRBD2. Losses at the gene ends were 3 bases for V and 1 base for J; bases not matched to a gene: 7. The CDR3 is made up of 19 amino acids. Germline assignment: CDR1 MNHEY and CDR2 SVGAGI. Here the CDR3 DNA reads TGTGCCAGCAGTTATCCAGGGACTAGCGGGGGGCCTTCCTACAATGAGCAGTTCTTC. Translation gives CASSYPGTSGGPSYNEQFF.

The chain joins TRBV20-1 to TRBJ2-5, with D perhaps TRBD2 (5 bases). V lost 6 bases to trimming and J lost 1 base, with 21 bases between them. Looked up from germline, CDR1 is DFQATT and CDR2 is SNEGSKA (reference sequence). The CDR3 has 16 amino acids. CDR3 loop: CSAPNLKKSGQETQYF. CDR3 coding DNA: TGCAGTGCCCCAAACTTAAAAAAGAGCGGCCAAGAGACCCAGTACTTC.

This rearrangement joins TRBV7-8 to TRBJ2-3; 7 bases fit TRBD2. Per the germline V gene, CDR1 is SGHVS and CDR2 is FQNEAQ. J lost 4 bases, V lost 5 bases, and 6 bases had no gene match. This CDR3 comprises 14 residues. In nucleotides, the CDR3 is TGTGCCAGCAGCAAAAGCGGGACGGCAGATACGCAGTATTTT. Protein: CASSKSGTADTQYF.

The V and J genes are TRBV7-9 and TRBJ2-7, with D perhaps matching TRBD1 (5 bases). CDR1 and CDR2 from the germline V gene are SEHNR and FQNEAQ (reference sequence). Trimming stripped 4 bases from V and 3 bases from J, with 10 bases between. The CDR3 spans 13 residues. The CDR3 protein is CASSSQAHYEQYF. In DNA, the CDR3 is TGTGCCAGCAGCTCACAGGCACACTACGAGCAGTACTTC.

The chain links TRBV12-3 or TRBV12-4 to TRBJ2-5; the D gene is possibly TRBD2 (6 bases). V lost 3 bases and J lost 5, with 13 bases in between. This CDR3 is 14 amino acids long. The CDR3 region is CASSFTSMYETQYF. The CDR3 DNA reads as TGTGCCAGCAGTTTTACTAGCATGTATGAGACCCAGTACTTC.

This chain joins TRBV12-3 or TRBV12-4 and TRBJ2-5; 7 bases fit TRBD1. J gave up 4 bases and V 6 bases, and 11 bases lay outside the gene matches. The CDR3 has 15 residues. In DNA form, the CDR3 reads TGTGCCAGCAGCCTAAACAGGGGACCGGGAGAGACCCAGTACTTC. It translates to CASSLNRGPGETQYF.

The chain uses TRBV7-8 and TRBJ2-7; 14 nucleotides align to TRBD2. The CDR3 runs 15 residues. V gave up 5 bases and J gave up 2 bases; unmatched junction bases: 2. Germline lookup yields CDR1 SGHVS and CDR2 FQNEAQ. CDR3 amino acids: CASSVTSGRAYEQYF. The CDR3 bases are TGTGCCAGCAGCGTGACTAGCGGGAGGGCCTACGAGCAGTACTTC.

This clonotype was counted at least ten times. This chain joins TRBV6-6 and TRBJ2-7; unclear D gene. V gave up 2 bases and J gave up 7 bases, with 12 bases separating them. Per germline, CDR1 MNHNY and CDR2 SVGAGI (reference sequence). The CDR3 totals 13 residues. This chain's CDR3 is CASSYDGRKEQYF. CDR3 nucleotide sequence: TGTGCCAGCAGTTACGACGGACGGAAGGAGCAGTACTTC.

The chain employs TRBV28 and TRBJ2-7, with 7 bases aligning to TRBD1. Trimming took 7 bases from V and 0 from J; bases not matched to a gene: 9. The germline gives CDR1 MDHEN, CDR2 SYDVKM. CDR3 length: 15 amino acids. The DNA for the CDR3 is TGTGCCAGCACCCTAACAGGGGTGGGCTCCTACGAGCAGTACTTC. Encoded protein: CASTLTGVGSYEQYF.

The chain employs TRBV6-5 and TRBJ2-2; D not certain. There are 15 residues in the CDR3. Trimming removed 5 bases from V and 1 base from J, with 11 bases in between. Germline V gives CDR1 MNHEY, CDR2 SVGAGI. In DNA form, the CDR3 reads TGTGCCAGCAGTAACAGCCTCGTGAACACCGGGGAGCTGTTTTTT. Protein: CASSNSLVNTGELFF.

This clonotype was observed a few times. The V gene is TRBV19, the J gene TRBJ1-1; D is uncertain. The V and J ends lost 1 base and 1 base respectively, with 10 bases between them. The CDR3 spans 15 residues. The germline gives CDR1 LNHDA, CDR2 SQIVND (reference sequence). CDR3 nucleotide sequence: TGTGCCAGTAGTATAGTAAGGATCCCGAACACTGAAGCTTTCTTT. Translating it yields CASSIVRIPNTEAFF.

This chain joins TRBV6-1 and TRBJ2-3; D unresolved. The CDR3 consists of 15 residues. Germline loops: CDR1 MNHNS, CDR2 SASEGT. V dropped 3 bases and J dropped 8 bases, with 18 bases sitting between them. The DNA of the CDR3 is TGTGCCAGCAGTGAGACTTCTTCCTGGGGTAGTACGCAGTATTTT. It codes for CASSETSSWGSTQYF.

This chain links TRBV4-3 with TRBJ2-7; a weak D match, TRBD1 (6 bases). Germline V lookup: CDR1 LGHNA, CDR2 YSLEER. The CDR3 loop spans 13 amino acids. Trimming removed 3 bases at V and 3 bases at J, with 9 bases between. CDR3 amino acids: CASSQGDNYEQYF. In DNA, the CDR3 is TGCGCCAGCAGCCAGGGGGACAACTACGAGCAGTACTTC.

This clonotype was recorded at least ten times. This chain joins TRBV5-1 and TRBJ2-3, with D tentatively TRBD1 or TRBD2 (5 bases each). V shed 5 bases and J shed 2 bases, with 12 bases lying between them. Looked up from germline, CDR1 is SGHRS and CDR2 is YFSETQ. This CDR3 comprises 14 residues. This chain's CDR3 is CASRPTGPTDTQYF. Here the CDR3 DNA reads TGCGCCAGCAGGCCGACGGGACCCACAGATACGCAGTATTTT.

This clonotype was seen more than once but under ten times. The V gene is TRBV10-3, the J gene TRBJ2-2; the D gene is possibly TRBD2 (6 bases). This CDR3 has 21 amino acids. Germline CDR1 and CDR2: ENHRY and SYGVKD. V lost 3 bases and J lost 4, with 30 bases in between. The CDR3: CAISDPIGGLASISSTGELFF. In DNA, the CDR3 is TGTGCCATCAGTGACCCAATTGGCGGTCTAGCGAGTATTTCGAGCACCGGGGAGCTGTTTTTT.

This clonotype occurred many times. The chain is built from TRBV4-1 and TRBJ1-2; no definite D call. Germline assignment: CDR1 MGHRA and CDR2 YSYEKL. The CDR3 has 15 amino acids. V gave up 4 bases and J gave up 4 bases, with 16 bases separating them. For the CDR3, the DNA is TGCGCCAGCAGCCTCGGGCAAGCAGAGGTCTATGGCTACACCTTC. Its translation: CASSLGQAEVYGYTF.